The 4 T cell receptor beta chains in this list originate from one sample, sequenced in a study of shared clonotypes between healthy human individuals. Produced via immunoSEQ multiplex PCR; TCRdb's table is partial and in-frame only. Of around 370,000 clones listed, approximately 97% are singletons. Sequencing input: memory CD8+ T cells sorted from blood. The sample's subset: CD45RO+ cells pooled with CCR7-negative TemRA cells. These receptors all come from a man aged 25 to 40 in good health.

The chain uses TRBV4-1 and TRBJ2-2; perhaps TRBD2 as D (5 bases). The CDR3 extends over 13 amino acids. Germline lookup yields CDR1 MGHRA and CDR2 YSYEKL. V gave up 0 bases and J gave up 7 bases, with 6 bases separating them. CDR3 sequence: CASSQEGSGELFF. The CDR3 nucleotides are TGCGCCAGCAGCCAAGAAGGGAGCGGGGAGCTGTTTTTT.

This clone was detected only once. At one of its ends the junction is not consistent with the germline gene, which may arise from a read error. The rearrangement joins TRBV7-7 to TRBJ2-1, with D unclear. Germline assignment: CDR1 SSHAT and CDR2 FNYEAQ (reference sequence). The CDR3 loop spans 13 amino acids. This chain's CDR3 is CASSLFPYNEQFF. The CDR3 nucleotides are TGTGCTAGCAGCTTATTCCCTTACAATGAGCAGTTCTTC. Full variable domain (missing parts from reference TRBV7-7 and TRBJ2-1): GAGVSQSPRYKVTKRGQDVTLRCDPISSHATLYWYQQALGQGPEFLTYFNYEAQPDKSGLPSDRFSAERPEGSISTLTIQRTEQRDSAMYRCASSLFPYNEQFFGPGTRLTVL.

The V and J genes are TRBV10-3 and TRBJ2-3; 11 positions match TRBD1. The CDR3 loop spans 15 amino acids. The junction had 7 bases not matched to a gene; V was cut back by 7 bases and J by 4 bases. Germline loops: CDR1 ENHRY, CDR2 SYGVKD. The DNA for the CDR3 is TGTGCCATCACCTCCGGGACAGGGGGGGCAGATACGCAGTATTTT. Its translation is CAITSGTGGADTQYF.

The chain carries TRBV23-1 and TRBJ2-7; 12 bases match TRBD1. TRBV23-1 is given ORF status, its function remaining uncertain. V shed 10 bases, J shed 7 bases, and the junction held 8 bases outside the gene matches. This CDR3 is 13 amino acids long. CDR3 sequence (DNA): TGCGCCATTTCGGGACAGGGGGCGCGAGAGCAGTACTTC. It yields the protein CAISGQGAREQYF.